This is a list of T cell receptor beta chains from one sample in a study of shared clonotypes between healthy human individuals. Profiling relied on immunoSEQ multiplex PCR, and the TCRdb table lists in-frame clones only, not all of them. Among about 2 million clones, about 95% were seen once, and the ten largest hold about 1.1%. Sample: naive CD8+ T cells sorted from blood. Receptors were obtained from a man aged 18 to 29 in good health. Each CDR3 is given with its conserved first and last residue. The D gene is left open where the match is weak. Clone size, where shown, is once, few, many, or a class for clones that have expanded.

j_gene,v_gene,abundance,d_gene,CDR3aa
TRBJ2-7,TRBV6-6,-,TRBD2,CASTLAWSSGSYEQYF
TRBJ1-3,TRBV9,-,-,CASSLGGGSGNTIYF
TRBJ1-2,TRBV10-2,once,-,CASSNPVNYGYTF
TRBJ2-3,TRBV13,-,TRBD2,CASSLNLNPGLAGGKTSTDTQYF
TRBJ1-1,TRBV5-6,-,-,CASSLVREGGNTEAFF
TRBJ2-1,TRBV7-9,-,TRBD1,CASSTLGQGAIAYNEQFF
TRBJ2-7,TRBV4-3,-,TRBD2,CASSQERSLAGGRDEQYF
TRBJ2-2,TRBV28,-,-,CASTDPFRANTGELFF
TRBJ1-1,TRBV30,-,-,CAWSLDLEAFF
TRBJ2-2,TRBV27,few,TRBD2,CASSLGLAGDTGELFF
TRBJ2-7,TRBV27,-,-,CASSLSFRVHEQYF
TRBJ1-1,TRBV14,once,-,CASSQMMNTEAFF
TRBJ2-5,TRBV13,-,-,CASSLGRETQYF
TRBJ2-7,TRBV4-1,-,TRBD1,CASSQAGQNEQYF
TRBJ2-7,TRBV6-5,once,TRBD1,CASSIGTAGEQYF
-,TRBV6-6,-,-,CASSLATSYEQYF
TRBJ2-2,TRBV7-6,-,-,CASSLRQSGTGELFF
TRBJ1-6,TRBV19,-,-,CASSIEVGSPLHF
TRBJ2-5,TRBV4-1,-,-,CASSLGAEETQYF
TRBJ1-1,TRBV7-9,-,-,CASRPADTLNTEAFF
TRBJ2-7,TRBV7-9,-,TRBD1,CASSFRTGDTYEQYF
TRBJ1-4,TRBV5-1,-,-,CASRDGDEKLFF
TRBJ2-5,TRBV7-9,once,-,CASSDQETRETQYF
TRBJ2-7,TRBV10-2,once,-,CASSDSGDLYEQYF
TRBJ1-2,TRBV30,-,-,CAWSVKDAVCRF
TRBJ2-2,TRBV9,-,TRBD2,CASSVARLAANTGELFF
TRBJ2-7,TRBV5-1,-,TRBD1,CASSQWDRGSYEQYF
TRBJ1-2,TRBV5-1,-,-,CASSLVQNYGYTF
TRBJ1-6,TRBV5-6,-,-,CASRSYPRGHFYNSPLHF
TRBJ1-6,TRBV15,-,-,CATSRDRTSPLHF
TRBJ1-1,TRBV2,-,-,CASRGQTNTEAFF
TRBJ2-3,TRBV4-3,-,-,CASSQEWVREFEDTQYF
TRBJ2-5,TRBV6-1,-,TRBD2,CALSSGRTQYF
TRBJ2-2,TRBV5-4,-,-,CASSSPTTGELFF
TRBJ2-7,TRBV27,-,-,CASSFSESYEQYF
TRBJ1-1,TRBV13,-,-,CASSLDPGMNTEAFF
TRBJ2-3,TRBV2,-,-,CASSETLWGTGLSDTQYF
TRBJ1-1,TRBV30,-,-,CAWAPPPSTEAFF
TRBJ1-2,TRBV29-1,-,-,CSVVANYGYTF
TRBJ2-1,TRBV5-1,-,TRBD1,CASSTNRGVTYNEQFF
TRBJ1-2,TRBV7-9,-,-,CASSLAGRAGGPNYGYTF
TRBJ2-7,TRBV7-9,-,-,CASSPSQGLAPYEQYF
TRBJ2-1,TRBV27,-,-,CASSLLPNNEQFF
TRBJ2-7,TRBV2,-,-,CASSSINTMDAPKYEQYF
TRBJ2-2,TRBV28,-,TRBD2,CASSLAGGNTGELFF
TRBJ1-1,TRBV19,-,-,CASSIGPHEAFF
TRBJ1-5,TRBV27,-,-,CASSFLVSGPMSNQPQHF
TRBJ1-1,TRBV5-1,-,-,CASSFISGDTEAFF
TRBJ1-2,TRBV9,-,-,CASSVAPNYGYTF
TRBJ2-3,TRBV6-5,-,-,CASSYTVGLPDTQYF
TRBJ2-2,TRBV4-3,-,-,CASSQDPRSADTGELFF
TRBJ1-2,TRBV27,-,TRBD1,CASTPGQGANYGYTF
TRBJ2-7,TRBV11-2,-,TRBD2,CASSLSGRTYEQYF
TRBJ2-5,TRBV19,-,TRBD2,CASSITSGGALLETQYF
TRBJ2-1,TRBV30,-,-,CACSGWSKGFDNEQFF
TRBJ2-3,TRBV2,-,TRBD1,CASRGPGGASTDTQYF
TRBJ1-1,TRBV27,-,-,CASSVGQNTEAFF
TRBJ2-3,TRBV19,-,-,CASSFGPYTDTQYF
TRBJ2-5,TRBV6-1,-,-,CASSEGVVSQETQYF
TRBJ2-7,TRBV11-2,-,-,CASLARYEQYF